These T cell receptor beta chains were read from a single sample in a study of shared clonotypes between healthy human individuals. Measured with immunoSEQ multiplex PCR; TCRdb has only the in-frame clones, and not every one. The table lists 2 million to 2.5 million clones, approximately 94% of them singletons. The sequenced material came from naive CD4+ T cells sorted from blood. The source is a man between 18 and 35 years old in good health. CDR3s include the opening cysteine and the closing phenylalanine or tryptophan. A D gene is named only where the DNA matches it firmly. For some rows the clone size is stated as once, few or many, or as a class when expanded; others skip it.

j_gene: TRBJ2-1; v_gene: TRBV5-4; d_gene: .; abundance: .; CDR3aa: CASSTGRFDEQFF; CDR3nt: TGTGCCAGCAGCACCGGACGCTTCGATGAGCAGTTCTTC
j_gene: TRBJ2-5; v_gene: TRBV5-1; d_gene: TRBD2; abundance: .; CDR3aa: CASSQTGLAVHETQYF; CDR3nt: TGCGCCAGCAGCCAGACTGGACTAGCGGTTCATGAGACCCAGTACTTC
j_gene: TRBJ2-7; v_gene: TRBV15; d_gene: TRBD2; abundance: .; CDR3aa: CATSKQRDYSYEQYF; CDR3nt: TGTGCCACCAGCAAACAAAGGGACTACTCCTACGAGCAGTACTTC
j_gene: TRBJ2-5; v_gene: TRBV2; d_gene: TRBD1; abundance: .; CDR3aa: CASSGRTGFITQYF; CDR3nt: TGTGCCAGCAGTGGGCGGACAGGGTTCATAACCCAGTACTTC
j_gene: TRBJ2-5; v_gene: TRBV2; d_gene: .; abundance: .; CDR3aa: CASSDNGVIGETQYF; CDR3nt: TGTGCCAGCAGTGATAACGGGGTGATAGGAGAGACCCAGTACTTC
j_gene: TRBJ1-5; v_gene: TRBV28; d_gene: TRBD1; abundance: .; CDR3aa: CASSWTGGGYQPQHF; CDR3nt: TGTGCCAGCAGTTGGACAGGGGGCGGCTATCAGCCCCAGCATTTT
j_gene: TRBJ2-5; v_gene: TRBV7-9; d_gene: .; abundance: .; CDR3aa: CASSLVEGQETQYF; CDR3nt: TGTGCCAGCAGCTTAGTGGAGGGCCAAGAGACCCAGTACTTC
j_gene: TRBJ1-2; v_gene: TRBV20-1; d_gene: .; abundance: .; CDR3aa: CSAPQLGGYTF; CDR3nt: TGCAGTGCCCCCCAATTGGGTGGCTACACCTTC
j_gene: TRBJ1-2; v_gene: TRBV2; d_gene: .; abundance: .; CDR3aa: CASSEDPWQGFDGYTF; CDR3nt: TGTGCCAGCAGTGAAGACCCTTGGCAGGGGTTTGATGGCTACACCTTC
j_gene: TRBJ1-4; v_gene: TRBV6-1; d_gene: .; abundance: .; CDR3aa: CASSEAGAATNEKLFF; CDR3nt: TGTGCCAGCAGTGAAGCGGGCGCGGCAACTAATGAAAAACTGTTTTTT
j_gene: TRBJ2-1; v_gene: TRBV2; d_gene: TRBD1; abundance: .; CDR3aa: CASSLGQGLDEQFF; CDR3nt: TGTGCCAGCAGCCTAGGACAGGGGCTTGATGAGCAGTTCTTC
j_gene: TRBJ2-2; v_gene: TRBV4-2; d_gene: .; abundance: .; CDR3aa: CASSQANSGTGELFF; CDR3nt: TGTGCCAGCAGCCAGGCTAATAGCGGCACCGGGGAGCTGTTTTTT
j_gene: TRBJ2-5; v_gene: TRBV9; d_gene: .; abundance: .; CDR3aa: CASSVAGAQETQYF; CDR3nt: TGTGCCAGCAGCGTAGCGGGGGCTCAAGAGACCCAGTACTTC
j_gene: TRBJ2-3; v_gene: TRBV14; d_gene: .; abundance: .; CDR3aa: CASSLPLDTQYF; CDR3nt: TGTGCCAGCAGCCTGCCCCTCGATACGCAGTATTTT
j_gene: TRBJ1-5; v_gene: TRBV5-1; d_gene: .; abundance: .; CDR3aa: CASSPEAGQGYQPQHF; CDR3nt: TGCGCCAGCAGCCCCGAGGCAGGCCAGGGGTATCAGCCCCAGCATTTT
j_gene: TRBJ1-1; v_gene: TRBV6-1; d_gene: TRBD1; abundance: .; CDR3aa: CASHLRGQLTQAFF; CDR3nt: TGTGCCAGCCACCTTAGGGGACAGTTGACTCAAGCTTTCTTT
j_gene: TRBJ2-7; v_gene: TRBV7-2; d_gene: .; abundance: .; CDR3aa: CASSLVFSPSYEQYF; CDR3nt: TGTGCCAGCAGCTTAGTATTCTCCCCCTCCTACGAGCAGTACTTC
j_gene: TRBJ2-7; v_gene: TRBV5-1; d_gene: .; abundance: .; CDR3aa: CASSPFSSYEQYF; CDR3nt: TGCGCCAGCAGCCCGTTTTCTTCCTACGAGCAGTACTTC
j_gene: TRBJ1-6; v_gene: TRBV30; d_gene: .; abundance: .; CDR3aa: CAWSAGDAARSPLHF; CDR3nt: TGTGCCTGGAGCGCTGGGGACGCGGCGAGATCACCCCTCCACTTT
j_gene: TRBJ2-1; v_gene: TRBV5-4; d_gene: .; abundance: once; CDR3aa: CASSPPGRNEQFF; CDR3nt: TGTGCCAGCAGCCCCCCAGGGAGGAATGAGCAGTTCTTC
j_gene: TRBJ2-3; v_gene: TRBV30; d_gene: .; abundance: .; CDR3aa: CAWSVGADTQYF; CDR3nt: TGTGCCTGGAGTGTAGGGGCAGATACGCAGTATTTT
j_gene: TRBJ1-2; v_gene: TRBV28; d_gene: .; abundance: .; CDR3aa: CASSAAGGYTF; CDR3nt: TGTGCCAGCAGTGCCGCAGGAGGCTACACCTTC
j_gene: TRBJ2-7; v_gene: TRBV4-1; d_gene: .; abundance: .; CDR3aa: CASRPGGGSYEQYF; CDR3nt: TGCGCCAGCAGACCCGGAGGGGGGTCCTACGAGCAGTACTTC
j_gene: TRBJ2-7; v_gene: TRBV18; d_gene: .; abundance: .; CDR3aa: CASSPPARRLEQYF; CDR3nt: TGTGCCAGCTCACCACCTGCGAGACGCCTGGAGCAGTACTTC
j_gene: TRBJ2-3; v_gene: TRBV6-1; d_gene: TRBD2; abundance: once; CDR3aa: CASSERPAGASDTQYF; CDR3nt: TGTGCCAGCAGTGAACGCCCAGCGGGAGCGTCCGATACGCAGTATTTT
j_gene: TRBJ1-6; v_gene: TRBV2; d_gene: .; abundance: .; CDR3aa: CASRPGLGSPLHF; CDR3nt: TGTGCCAGCAGGCCGGGACTTGGTTCACCCCTCCACTTT
j_gene: TRBJ1-1; v_gene: TRBV9; d_gene: TRBD1; abundance: once; CDR3aa: CASSFIQGAGTEAFF; CDR3nt: TGTGCCAGCAGCTTCATTCAGGGGGCAGGCACTGAAGCTTTCTTT
j_gene: TRBJ2-7; v_gene: TRBV11-2; d_gene: TRBD2; abundance: .; CDR3aa: CASSLPLAGNPYEQYF; CDR3nt: TGTGCCAGCAGCTTACCCCTAGCGGGGAATCCCTACGAGCAGTACTTC
j_gene: TRBJ2-7; v_gene: TRBV5-8; d_gene: TRBD1; abundance: .; CDR3aa: CASSLGQGKGSEQYF; CDR3nt: TGTGCCAGCAGCTTGGGACAGGGTAAGGGGTCCGAGCAGTACTTC